The 21 T cell receptor beta chains presented below share a single source sample, sequenced in a study of cytomegalovirus exposure and HLA in healthy donors. PCR used 60 Vbeta primers and 13 Jbeta primers. Sequencing was performed with immunoSEQ multiplex PCR; in TCRdb, only in-frame clones are kept and a portion is missing. The repertoire includes about 160,000 clones, approximately 80% of them detected once, and roughly 9.3% sits in the top ten. Sequenced material: PBMCs. The receptors come from a man in his late teens or twenties in good health and CMV-seropositive.

The chain uses TRBV7-8 and TRBJ1-2; 7 bases agree with TRBD1. The CDR3 is made up of 15 amino acids. V lost 5 bases, J lost 8 bases, and 14 bases stayed unmatched. In germline, CDR1 is SGHVS, CDR2 FQNEAQ. The CDR3 is CASSLSLTGSRGYTF. Written as DNA, the CDR3 is TGTGCCAGCAGCCTTAGCCTGACAGGGTCTAGGGGCTACACCTTC.

This sequence joins TRBV28 and TRBJ2-3; possible D gene TRBD2, 5 bases. Trimming removed 8 bases from V and 2 bases from J, with 11 bases in between. Germline V CDR1 and CDR2: MDHEN, SYDVKM. This CDR3 comprises 13 residues. This chain's CDR3 is CASGSLNTDTQYF. CDR3 coding DNA: TGTGCCAGCGGGAGCCTTAACACAGATACGCAGTATTTT.

The genes are TRBV5-5 and TRBJ2-2; D gene ambiguous. Trimming took off 4 bases at V and 1 base at J, with 14 bases between the two ends. The CDR3 totals 16 residues. Germline V lookup: CDR1 SGHKS, CDR2 YYEKEE (reference sequence). The CDR3 region is CASSLSAGRNTGELFF. For the CDR3, the DNA is TGTGCCAGCAGCCTCTCGGCAGGCAGGAACACCGGGGAGCTGTTTTTT. Full variable domain (remainder filled in from reference TRBV5-5 and TRBJ2-2): DAGVTQSPTHLIKTRGQQVTLRCSPISGHKSVSWYQQVLGQGPQFIFQYYEKEERGRGNFPDRFSARQFPNYSSELNVNALLLGDSALYLCASSLSAGRNTGELFFGEGSRLTVL.

The chain joins TRBV5-1 to TRBJ2-5; 8 bases match TRBD2. J lost 1 base, V lost 0 bases, and 8 bases had no gene match. Germline CDR1 SGHRS, CDR2 YFSETQ. The CDR3 sequence is 17 residues long. The DNA of the CDR3 is TGCGCCAGCAGCTTGGCCGGGGGGGGGCGTCGCCAAGAGACCCAGTACTTC. It codes for CASSLAGGGRRQETQYF.

The rearrangement uses TRBV7-8 and TRBJ1-1, with a possible D match to TRBD1 (6 bases). V was shortened by 5 bases and J by 8 bases, with 21 bases between the two germline ends. CDR3 length: 15 amino acids. Germline V gene data show CDR1 as SGHVS and CDR2 as FQNEAQ. The CDR3 nucleotides are TGTGCCAGCAGCAGCTTAGCTTCCAGGGGAAAAGAAGCTTTCTTT. This codes for CASSSLASRGKEAFF.

This clone was found a few times. This chain connects TRBV28 to TRBJ2-1, with D perhaps TRBD2 (5 bases). The germline V and J ends were trimmed by 5 bases and 5 bases, with 10 bases remaining between them. Germline V gene lookup returns CDR1 MDHEN and CDR2 SYDVKM. The CDR3 sequence is 13 residues long. The CDR3 DNA follows: TGTGCCAGCAGTCCAGACTATCACAATGAGCAGTTCTTC. Its translation is CASSPDYHNEQFF.

This chain links TRBV5-5 with TRBJ2-2; D gene uncertain. This CDR3 has 15 amino acids. Between the trimmed V and J ends, which lost 0 bases and 0 bases, there was a span of 6 bases. Germline V gene sequence: CDR1 SGHKS, CDR2 YYEKEE (reference sequence). In DNA form, the CDR3 reads TGTGCCAGCAGCTTGGTCGGGTCGAACACCGGGGAGCTGTTTTTT. It yields the protein CASSLVGSNTGELFF.

V and J are TRBV19 and TRBJ1-2; maybe TRBD1 (6 bases). The CDR3 consists of 12 residues. Germline CDR1 is LNHDA and CDR2 is SQIVND (reference sequence). V gave up 9 bases and J gave up 3 bases, with 11 bases separating them. The CDR3 here is CASSGADYGYTF. The CDR3 nucleotides are TGTGCCAGCTCAGGGGCAGACTATGGCTACACCTTC.

CDR3 protein: CASSRGQGGQYF. CDR3 coding DNA: TGTGCCAGCAGCCGAGGACAGGGGGGGCAGTACTTC. The chain recombines TRBV5-6 with TRBJ2-7; 10 nucleotides agree with TRBD1. This CDR3 contains 12 residues. Losses at the gene ends were 4 bases for V and 9 bases for J; bases not matched to a gene: 4. Germline V gene sequence: CDR1 SGHDT, CDR2 YYEEEE.

The genes are TRBV6-6 and TRBJ1-1; 8 positions agree with TRBD1. Germline values: CDR1 MNHNY, CDR2 SVGAGI (reference sequence). V lost 10 bases and J lost 1; bases outside the gene matches: 5. The CDR3 runs 13 residues. The CDR3 loop is CATTDRANTEAFF. DNA for the CDR3: TGTGCCACCACGGACAGGGCGAACACTGAAGCTTTCTTT.

This chain joins TRBV4-1 and TRBJ1-1; no clear D gene. CDR3 size: 14 residues. The V gene's germline CDR1 is MGHRA and CDR2 YSYEKL. V lost 1 base to trimming and J lost 4 bases, with 10 bases between them. The CDR3: CASSQGQFVTEAFF. CDR3 DNA: TGCGCCAGCAGCCAAGGCCAGTTCGTCACTGAAGCTTTCTTT.

The chain recombines TRBV5-1 with TRBJ1-2; weak D call: TRBD1 (6 bases). V was cut by 0 bases and J by 6 bases, with 21 bases left in between. The CDR3 runs to 17 residues. CDR1 SGHRS and CDR2 YFSETQ come from the germline V gene. CDR3 sequence reads: CASSLGDTIGTIDGYTF. The CDR3 DNA reads TGCGCCAGCAGCTTGGGGGACACAATAGGGACTATAGATGGCTACACCTTC.

The chain combines TRBV4-1 with TRBJ1-1, with D maybe TRBD1 (6 bases). The CDR3 is made up of 17 amino acids. V gave up 0 bases and J gave up 7 bases, with 21 bases separating them. Germline-derived CDR1 and CDR2 are MGHRA and YSYEKL. CDR3 residues: CASSQDGSRAGAGEAFF. In DNA, the CDR3 is TGCGCCAGCAGCCAAGATGGGTCCCGGGCGGGGGCGGGTGAAGCTTTCTTT.

This clone occurred a few times. The genes are TRBV9 and TRBJ2-1; the D is unclear. Trimming cost V 2 bases and J 5 bases, with 11 bases left between them. The CDR3 runs to 14 residues. Germline-derived CDR1 and CDR2 are SGDLS and YYNGEE. CDR3 sequence: CASSVGQVNNEQFF. The CDR3 DNA reads TGTGCCAGCAGCGTTGGGCAGGTGAACAATGAGCAGTTCTTC.

The chain links TRBV14 to TRBJ1-1; 8 nucleotides agree with TRBD1. This CDR3 is 14 amino acids long. Germline V gives CDR1 SGHDN, CDR2 FVKESK. V lost 4 bases to trimming and J lost 5 bases; unmatched junction nucleotides: 6. DNA for the CDR3: TGTGCCAGCAGCCGCGACAGGGGTGGAACTGAAGCTTTCTTT. Protein product: CASSRDRGGTEAFF.

The rearrangement joins TRBV30 to TRBJ2-7, with TRBD1 as a possible D gene (6 bases). The V gene lost 5 bases and the J gene lost 0 bases, with 11 bases spanning the gap. Germline CDR1 reads GTSNPN; CDR2 reads SVGIG (reference sequence). This CDR3 region has 13 residues. The CDR3: CAWSPDSSYEQYF. DNA of the CDR3: TGTGCCTGGTCCCCGGACAGCTCCTACGAGCAGTACTTC.

V usage is TRBV5-5 and J usage is TRBJ1-2, with 10 bases identical to TRBD1. J lost 4 bases, V lost 3 bases, and 6 bases had no gene match. There are 15 residues in the CDR3. CDR1 and CDR2 (germline): SGHKS, YYEKEE (reference sequence). This CDR3 reads CASSWAGTGVYGYTF. CDR3 coding DNA: TGTGCCAGCAGCTGGGCCGGGACAGGGGTCTATGGCTACACCTTC.

The DNA for the CDR3 is TGTGCCAGCAGTGAAGCGCCGCCTCGGGAGCAGTTCTTC. Translation gives CASSEAPPREQFF. V gene TRBV6-1 combines with J gene TRBJ2-1; no clear D gene. CDR3 length: 13 amino acids. Trimming took 0 bases from V and 10 from J, leaving 10 bases between them. Germline V CDR1 and CDR2: MNHNS, SASEGT.

The gene calls are TRBV19 and TRBJ1-1; D remains ambiguous. The germline V and J ends were trimmed by 1 base and 4 bases, with 7 bases remaining between them. There are 13 residues in the CDR3. Germline-derived CDR1 and CDR2 are LNHDA and SQIVND (reference sequence). The CDR3 is CASSIAAGTEAFF. As DNA, the CDR3 is TGTGCCAGTAGTATAGCGGCGGGCACTGAAGCTTTCTTT.

This clone was seen a handful of times. V and J are TRBV7-8 and TRBJ2-1; 7 bases match TRBD2. V gave up 5 bases and J gave up 3 bases; unmatched junction bases: 7. This CDR3 region has 15 residues. Germline V gene data show CDR1 as SGHVS and CDR2 as FQNEAQ. This chain's CDR3 is CASSPRETGYNEQFF. DNA for the CDR3: TGTGCCAGCAGCCCGCGGGAGACGGGCTACAATGAGCAGTTCTTC.

V is TRBV2 and J is TRBJ2-3, with D perhaps matching TRBD2 (5 bases). The V end lost 2 bases, the J end lost 13 bases, and 10 bases lay between the germline ends. Germline lookup yields CDR1 SNHLY and CDR2 FYNNEI. The CDR3 contains 11 residues. The CDR3 nucleotides are TGTGCCAGCAGTGAATCCGGGAAAAAGTATTTT. Translation gives CASSESGKKYF.